The 29 T cell receptor beta chains in this list originate from one sample, sequenced in a study of cytomegalovirus exposure and HLA in healthy donors. This PCR relied on a set of 60 Vbeta primers and 13 Jbeta primers. The table came from immunoSEQ multiplex PCR; TCRdb's copy has only in-frame clones and leaves some out. The sample has approximately 110,000 clones, about 82% seen once. Sequenced sample: PBMCs. These receptors were collected from a middle-aged man in good health and CMV-seronegative.

V gene TRBV4-3 combines with J gene TRBJ1-1; no definite D call. The CDR3 has 13 residues. V gave up 0 bases and J gave up 7 bases, with 9 bases separating them. Germline V CDR1 and CDR2: LGHNA, YSLEER. The CDR3 sequence is CASSQDRRGEAFF. Here the CDR3 DNA reads TGCGCCAGCAGCCAAGATCGGCGGGGTGAAGCTTTCTTT.

This rearrangement joins TRBV5-1 to TRBJ2-1, with 7 positions matching TRBD2. With V trimmed by 4 bases and J by 8 bases, 6 bases remained unmatched. This CDR3 is built from 13 residues. Germline assignment: CDR1 SGHRS and CDR2 YFSETQ. The CDR3 region has the DNA TGCGCCAGCAGCCTCCCTAGCGGCGATGAGCAGTTCTTC. Translating it yields CASSLPSGDEQFF.

The chain is built from TRBV5-1 and TRBJ1-3; TRBD1 might be the D (5 bases). This CDR3 is 16 amino acids long. Trimming removed 4 bases at V and 6 bases at J, with 20 bases between. The germline gives CDR1 SGHRS, CDR2 YFSETQ. The CDR3 reads CASSPDGGTQENTIYF. CDR3 DNA sequence: TGCGCCAGCAGCCCGGACGGGGGGACTCAAGAAAACACCATATATTTT.

The genes are TRBV19 and TRBJ2-3; 8 positions agree with TRBD1. This CDR3 has 16 residues. Per germline, CDR1 LNHDA and CDR2 SQIVND (reference sequence). V was clipped by 6 bases and J by 0 bases; unmatched bases: 8. The CDR3, as DNA: TGTGCCAGTAGGGACCCCGGGACAGGTAGCACAGATACGCAGTATTTT. It translates to CASRDPGTGSTDTQYF.

CDR3 DNA: TGTGCCAGTAGTATACGACAGACGTTAAGAGATTCACCCCTCCACTTT. This translates into CASSIRQTLRDSPLHF. V is TRBV19 and J is TRBJ1-6; D perhaps matches TRBD1 (5 bases). Deletions cut 2 bases from V and 8 bases from J, with 16 bases between. The CDR3 extends over 16 amino acids. Germline CDR1 is LNHDA and CDR2 is SQIVND (reference sequence). Full variable domain (missing parts from reference TRBV19 and TRBJ1-6): DGGITQSPKYLFRKEGQNVTLSCEQNLNHDAMYWYRQDPGQGLRLIYYSQIVNDFQKGDIAEGYSVSREKKESFPLTVTSAQKNPTAFYLCASSIRQTLRDSPLHFGNGTRLTVT.

The gene calls are TRBV19 and TRBJ1-1; D perhaps matches TRBD1 (5 bases). V was clipped by 3 bases and J by 1 base, with 6 bases between them. The CDR3 covers 13 residues. The germline gives CDR1 LNHDA, CDR2 SQIVND (reference sequence). The CDR3 DNA sequence: TGTGCCAGTAGTATCCAGGGGAACACTGAAGCTTTCTTT. It is translated as CASSIQGNTEAFF.

The CDR3 here is CASRTSGGYEQYF. In nucleotides, the CDR3 is TGCGCCAGCAGGACTAGCGGGGGGTACGAGCAGTACTTC. The J gene is TRBJ2-7, the V gene TRBV10-2; 13 bases map to TRBD2. The CDR3 spans 13 residues. V was clipped by 6 bases and J by 4 bases; unmatched bases: 0. Germline loops: CDR1 WSHSY, CDR2 SAAADI.

This chain's CDR3 is CASSSRDRSLNEQYF. In DNA form, the CDR3 reads TGTGCCAGTAGCAGTAGAGACAGGAGCCTGAACGAGCAGTACTTC. J is TRBJ2-7 and V is TRBV19; maybe TRBD1 (6 bases). This CDR3 contains 15 residues. Germline V gives CDR1 LNHDA, CDR2 SQIVND (reference sequence). V lost 6 bases and J lost 5, with 20 bases in between.

V and J are TRBV6-5 and TRBJ1-4; no clear D gene. This CDR3 comprises 14 residues. The V gene's germline CDR1 is MNHEY and CDR2 SVGAGI. Trimming removed 6 bases from V and 8 bases from J, with 16 bases in between. CDR3 in amino acids: CASRNGPPGEKLFF. CDR3 DNA sequence: TGTGCCAGCAGAAACGGACCCCCGGGAGAAAAACTGTTTTTT.

The chain uses TRBV7-9 and TRBJ1-6; TRBD1 aligns across 8 bases. CDR3 length: 15 amino acids. The germline gives CDR1 SEHNR, CDR2 FQNEAQ (reference sequence). Trimming at V came to 0 bases and at J to 9 bases, leaving 4 bases not matched to a gene. Here the CDR3 DNA reads TGTGCCAGCAGCTTAGCGGACAGGGCGGCTTCACCCCTCCACTTT. It specifies CASSLADRAASPLHF. The variable domain in full, completed from reference TRBV7-9 and TRBJ1-6, reads DTGVSQNPRHKITKRGQNVTFRCDPISEHNRLYWYRQTLGQGPEFLTYFQNEAQLEKSRLLSDRFSAERPKGSFSTLEIQRTEQGDSAMYLCASSLADRAASPLHFGNGTRLTVT.

J is TRBJ1-4 and V is TRBV7-8, with 10 positions matching TRBD1. The CDR3 spans 16 residues. CDR1 is SGHVS and CDR2 is FQNEAQ in the germline V gene. J was trimmed by 1 base and V by 5 bases; bases with no gene match: 4. The CDR3 spells CASSPRTGGTNEKLFF. The CDR3 DNA is TGTGCCAGCAGCCCACGGACAGGGGGAACTAATGAAAAACTGTTTTTT.

The CDR3 spells CASSLGGVEQFF. The CDR3 DNA reads as TGTGCCAGCAGCTTAGGAGGGGTTGAGCAGTTCTTC. The chain uses TRBV13 and TRBJ2-1; possible D gene TRBD1, 5 bases. V lost 0 bases, J lost 9 bases, and 6 bases lay in between. CDR3 length equals 12 residues. Per the germline V gene, CDR1 is PRHDT and CDR2 is FYEKMQ (reference sequence). The full variable domain, rest sourced from reference TRBV13 and TRBJ2-1, is AAGVIQSPRHLIKEKRETATLKCYPIPRHDTVYWYQQGPGQDPQFLISFYEKMQSDKGSIPDRFSAQQFSDYHSELNMSSLELGDSALYFCASSLGGVEQFFGPGTRLTVL.

The chain links TRBV5-6 to TRBJ2-7, with 7 bases that match TRBD1. J lost 2 bases, V lost 4 bases, and 3 bases had no gene match. The germline V gene has CDR1 SGHDT and CDR2 YYEEEE. This CDR3 comprises 13 residues. The CDR3: CASSTQGAYEQYF. The CDR3 DNA is TGTGCCAGCAGCACCCAGGGGGCCTACGAGCAGTACTTC.

This clone has only a few counts. At one end, the junction sequence differs from germline, possibly due to a read error. Other nucleotide sequences from this sample produce the same CDR3. The chain uses TRBV6-5 and TRBJ1-5; TRBD1 agrees at 10 bases. This CDR3 spans 14 amino acids. CDR1 is MNHEY, CDR2 SVGAGI, per germline. In nucleotides, the CDR3 is TGCGCCAGCAGTGGGACAGGGGGCAATCAGCCCCAGCATTTT. Translated: CASSGTGGNQPQHF.

The CDR3 DNA follows: TGTGCCAGCAGCGCCAGCGGGGTCGGAGATACGCAGTATTTT. The encoded protein is CASSASGVGDTQYF. The chain couples TRBV9 to TRBJ2-3, with 7 bases aligning to TRBD2. Losses at the gene ends were 3 bases for V and 5 bases for J; bases not matched to a gene: 6. CDR1 is SGDLS, CDR2 YYNGEE, per germline. The CDR3 sequence is 14 residues long.

The chain joins TRBV2 to TRBJ1-1; TRBD1 agrees at 8 bases. Germline lookup yields CDR1 SNHLY and CDR2 FYNNEI. Trimming cost V 5 bases and J 0 bases; bases outside gene matches: 2. The CDR3 covers 14 residues. CDR3 amino acids: CASSKDRVNTEAFF. For the CDR3, the DNA is TGTGCCAGCAGTAAGGACAGGGTGAACACTGAAGCTTTCTTT.

The chain combines TRBV6-1 with TRBJ2-3, with D possibly TRBD2 on 5 matching bases. Trimming took off 2 bases at V and 1 base at J, with 19 bases between the two ends. This CDR3 is 18 amino acids long. CDR1 and CDR2 from the germline V gene are MNHNS and SASEGT. CDR3 residues: CASSEKLREGIGTDTQYF. DNA for the CDR3: TGTGCCAGCAGTGAAAAACTCCGAGAGGGTATAGGCACAGATACGCAGTATTTT.

This clone has just a few counts. The chain employs TRBV28 and TRBJ2-2; 10 nucleotides agree with TRBD1. The germline V gene has CDR1 MDHEN and CDR2 SYDVKM. The CDR3 spans 13 residues. V trimming: 8 bases; J trimming: 5 bases; junction bases outside the gene matches: 2. The CDR3 DNA follows: TGTGCCAGCCGGACAGGGGGGACCGGGGAGCTGTTTTTT. This encodes CASRTGGTGELFF.

The rearrangement uses TRBV6-5 and TRBJ1-4, with TRBD1 matching 7 bases. Trimming at V came to 5 bases and at J to 5 bases, leaving 2 bases not matched to a gene. This CDR3 contains 13 residues. From germline, CDR1 is MNHEY and CDR2 SVGAGI. DNA for the CDR3: TGTGCCAGCAGTCCGACAGGGAATGAAAAACTGTTTTTT. Translation gives CASSPTGNEKLFF.

The gene calls are TRBV28 and TRBJ2-1; 8 nucleotides match TRBD1. Per germline, CDR1 MDHEN and CDR2 SYDVKM. J gave up 2 bases and V 6 bases, and 3 bases lay outside the gene matches. This CDR3 comprises 14 residues. CDR3 sequence reads: CASRGQVPYNEQFF. In DNA, the CDR3 is TGTGCCAGCAGGGGACAGGTACCCTACAATGAGCAGTTCTTC.

The rearrangement joins TRBV5-1 to TRBJ2-5; D is unresolved. CDR1 is SGHRS and CDR2 is YFSETQ in the germline V gene. The CDR3 is 15 amino acids. V was cut by 0 bases and J by 2 bases, with 11 bases left in between. The CDR3 region is CASSLGVTEQETQYF. DNA for the CDR3: TGCGCCAGCAGCTTGGGTGTAACAGAACAAGAGACCCAGTACTTC.

The chain links TRBV5-6 to TRBJ2-7, with 7 bases matching TRBD2. Germline V gene sequence: CDR1 SGHDT, CDR2 YYEEEE. This CDR3 is built from 13 residues. V was clipped by 3 bases and J by 3 bases; unmatched bases: 3. CDR3 region: CASSYRDYYEQYV. CDR3 coding DNA: TGTGCCAGCAGCTATAGGGACTACTACGAGCAGTACGTC.

The gene calls are TRBV19 and TRBJ1-2, with D unresolved. Trimming removed 3 bases from V and 7 bases from J, with 15 bases in between. The CDR3 has 14 residues. The germline V gene has CDR1 LNHDA and CDR2 SQIVND (reference sequence). The CDR3 loop reads CASSIGKGEGGYTF. Here the CDR3 DNA reads TGTGCCAGTAGTATTGGAAAGGGCGAGGGTGGCTACACCTTC. Full variable domain (rest looked up from reference TRBV19 and TRBJ1-2): DGGITQSPKYLFRKEGQNVTLSCEQNLNHDAMYWYRQDPGQGLRLIYYSQIVNDFQKGDIAEGYSVSREKKESFPLTVTSAQKNPTAFYLCASSIGKGEGGYTFGSGTRLTVV.

This clone came up once. J is TRBJ2-7 and V is TRBV7-9, with 7 bases matching TRBD1. From germline, CDR1 is SEHNR and CDR2 FQNEAQ (reference sequence). CDR3 size: 13 residues. J gave up 4 bases and V 5 bases, and 5 bases lay outside the gene matches. The CDR3 DNA sequence: TGTGCCAGCAGCAAAGGGACAGCGTACGAGCAGTACGTC. Protein sequence: CASSKGTAYEQYV.

The chain couples TRBV4-1 to TRBJ1-1, with D hard to call. The germline gives CDR1 MGHRA, CDR2 YSYEKL. This CDR3 contains 13 residues. The ends were cut back, 4 bases at V and 0 bases at J, with 6 bases in the middle. Written as DNA, the CDR3 is TGCGCCAGCAGCCGGCCCATGAACACTGAAGCTTTCTTT. Protein: CASSRPMNTEAFF.

This sequence joins TRBV11-2 and TRBJ2-1; D remains ambiguous. This CDR3 comprises 11 residues. Trimming cost V 2 bases and J 10 bases, with 6 bases left between them. Germline CDR1 is SGHAT and CDR2 is FQNNGV. The CDR3: CASSLKAEQFF. CDR3 nucleotides: TGTGCCAGCAGCTTAAAAGCGGAGCAGTTCTTC.

The chain recombines TRBV4-2 with TRBJ1-5, with D possibly matching TRBD1 (6 bases). The V gene lost 4 bases and the J gene lost 0 bases, with 10 bases spanning the gap. Germline CDR1 is LGHNA and CDR2 is YNFKEQ. The CDR3 is 15 amino acids. CDR3 loop: CASSLRGTSNQPQHF. DNA for the CDR3: TGTGCCAGCAGCCTGAGGGGGACTAGCAATCAGCCCCAGCATTTT.

The chain is built from TRBV29-1 and TRBJ2-3; D call uncertain. Germline CDR1 is SQVTM and CDR2 is ANQGSEA. Trimming cost V 0 bases and J 5 bases, with 6 bases left between them. This CDR3 region has 12 residues. This CDR3 is CSVEEMRDTQYF. CDR3 nucleotides: TGCAGCGTTGAAGAGATGAGAGATACGCAGTATTTT.

This clone was counted a few times. V gene TRBV21-1 combines with J gene TRBJ1-4; TRBD1 is the table's D call and was not checked against the DNA. TRBV21-1 is reported as a pseudogene. CDR3 length: 20 residues. This chain's CDR3 is CASSKVSTGGGLDTNEKLFF. CDR3 DNA sequence: TGTGCCAGCAGCAAAGTTTCAACAGGGGGAGGATTGGATACTAATGAAAAACTGTTTTTT.